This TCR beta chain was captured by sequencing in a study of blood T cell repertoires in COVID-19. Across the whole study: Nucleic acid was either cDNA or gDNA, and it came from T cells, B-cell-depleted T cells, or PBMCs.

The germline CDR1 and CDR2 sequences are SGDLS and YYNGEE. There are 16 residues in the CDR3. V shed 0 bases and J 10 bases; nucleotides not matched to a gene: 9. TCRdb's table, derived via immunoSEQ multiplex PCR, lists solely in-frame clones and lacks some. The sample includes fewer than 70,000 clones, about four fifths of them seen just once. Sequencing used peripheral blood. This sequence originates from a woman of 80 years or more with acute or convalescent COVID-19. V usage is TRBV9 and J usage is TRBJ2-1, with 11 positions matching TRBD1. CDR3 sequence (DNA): TGTGCCAGCAGCGTAGCCACCGGGACAGGGGGTGGAGAGCAGTTCTTC. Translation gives CASSVATGTGGGEQFF.